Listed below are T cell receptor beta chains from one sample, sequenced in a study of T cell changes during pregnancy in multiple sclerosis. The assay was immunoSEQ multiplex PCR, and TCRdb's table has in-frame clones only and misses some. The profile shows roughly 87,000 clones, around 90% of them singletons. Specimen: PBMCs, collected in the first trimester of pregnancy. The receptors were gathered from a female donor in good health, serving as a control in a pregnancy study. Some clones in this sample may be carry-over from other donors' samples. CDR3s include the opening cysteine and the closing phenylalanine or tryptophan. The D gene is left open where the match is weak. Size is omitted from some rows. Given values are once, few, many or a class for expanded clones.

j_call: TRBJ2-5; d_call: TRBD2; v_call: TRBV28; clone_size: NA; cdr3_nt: TGTGCCAGCAGTTTGGAAGAAGCGGGAGTAGGAACCCAGTACTTC; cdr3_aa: CASSLEEAGVGTQYF
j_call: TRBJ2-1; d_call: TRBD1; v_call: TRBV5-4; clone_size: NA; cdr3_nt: TGTGCCAGCAGCTTGGCTCCGGGACAGGGTTCAAATGAGCAGTTCTTC; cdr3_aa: CASSLAPGQGSNEQFF
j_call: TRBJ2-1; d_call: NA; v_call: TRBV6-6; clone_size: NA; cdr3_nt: TGTGCCAGCAGTACGGCCGGGGGGACACCCTACAATGAGCAGTTCTTC; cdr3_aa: CASSTAGGTPYNEQFF
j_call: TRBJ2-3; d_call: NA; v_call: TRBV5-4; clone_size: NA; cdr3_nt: TGTGCCAGCAGCACCGGGGAGGGGGGGCCACTCTGGAGCACAGATACGCAGTATTTT; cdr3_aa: CASSTGEGGPLWSTDTQYF
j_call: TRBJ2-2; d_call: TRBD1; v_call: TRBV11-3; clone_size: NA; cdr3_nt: TGTGCCAGCAGCTTAAGTACAATTGGACAGGTTGACACCGGGGAGCTGTTTTTT; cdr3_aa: CASSLSTIGQVDTGELFF
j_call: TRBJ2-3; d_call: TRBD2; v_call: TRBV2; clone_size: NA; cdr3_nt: TGTGCCAGCAGAATACTAGCGGGGGGAACAGATACGCAGTATTTT; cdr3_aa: CASRILAGGTDTQYF
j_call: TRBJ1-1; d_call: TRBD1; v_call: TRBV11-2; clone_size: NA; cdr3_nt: TGTGCCAGCAGCGTGACAGGGGACTTGTTGGCTTTCTTT; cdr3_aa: CASSVTGDLLAFF
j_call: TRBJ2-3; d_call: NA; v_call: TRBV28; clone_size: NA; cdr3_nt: TGTGCCAGCAGTTTAGAGGGTCAGGGCACAGATACGCAGTATTTT; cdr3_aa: CASSLEGQGTDTQYF
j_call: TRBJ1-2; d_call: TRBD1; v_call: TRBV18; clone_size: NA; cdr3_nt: TGTGCCAGCTCACCATCGGCAGGGGGCGCATCAGATGGCTACACCTTC; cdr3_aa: CASSPSAGGASDGYTF
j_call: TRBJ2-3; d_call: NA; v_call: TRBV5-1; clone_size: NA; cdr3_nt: TGCGCCAGCAGCTTGTCAGACACAGATACGCAGTATTTT; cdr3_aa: CASSLSDTDTQYF
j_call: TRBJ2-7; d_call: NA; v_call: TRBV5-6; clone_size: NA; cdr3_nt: TGTGCCAGCAGCTTGGGCGGACAGACGACCTCCTACGAGCAGTACTTC; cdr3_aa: CASSLGGQTTSYEQYF
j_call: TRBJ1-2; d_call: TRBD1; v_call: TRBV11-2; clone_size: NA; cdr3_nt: TGTGCCAGCAGCCCCCCCCCAGGACAGGCCCTCGGGGGCTACACCTTC; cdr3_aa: CASSPPPGQALGGYTF
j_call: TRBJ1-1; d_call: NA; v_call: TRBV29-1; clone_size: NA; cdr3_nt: TGCAGCGTTAACAGGGCCCACACTGAAGCTTTCTTT; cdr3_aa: CSVNRAHTEAFF
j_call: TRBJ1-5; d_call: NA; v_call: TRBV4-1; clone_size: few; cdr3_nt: TGCGCCAGCAGCCAAGGGGCCCGGCAGCCCCAGCATTTT; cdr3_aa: CASSQGARQPQHF
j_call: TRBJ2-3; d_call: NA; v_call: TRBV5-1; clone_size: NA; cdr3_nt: TGCGCCAGCAGCTTGGAAGGGGCGCAGTATTTT; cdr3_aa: CASSLEGAQYF
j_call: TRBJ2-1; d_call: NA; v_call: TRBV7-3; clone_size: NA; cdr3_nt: TGTGCCAGCAGCCAAAGGGGTAGCGGCTACAATGAGCAGTTCTTC; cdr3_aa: CASSQRGSGYNEQFF
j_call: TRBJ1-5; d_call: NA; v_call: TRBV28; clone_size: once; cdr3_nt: TGTGCCAGCAGTACCCCCAGCGGGCCCAATCAGCCCCAGCATTTT; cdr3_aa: CASSTPSGPNQPQHF
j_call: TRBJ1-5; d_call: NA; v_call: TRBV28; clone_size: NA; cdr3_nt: TGTGCCAGCAGAAGCCGGGGATTAGAGCAGCCCCAGCATTTT; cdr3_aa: CASRSRGLEQPQHF
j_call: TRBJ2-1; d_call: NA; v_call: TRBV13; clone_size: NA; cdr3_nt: TGTGCCAGCAGCCTCGAGGGGGGGGCGAGCTCCTACAATGAGCAGTTCTTC; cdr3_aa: CASSLEGGASSYNEQFF